The text below deals with one T cell receptor (beta chain). What it recognizes is unknown. Flow cytometry had shown expanded CD8+CD57+ cells in the patients chosen for sequencing. This entry is derived from a study of CD8+CD57+ T cells in acquired aplastic anemia. Germline V gene data show CDR1 as SEHNR and CDR2 as FQNEAQ (reference sequence). J was trimmed by 5 bases and V by 8 bases; bases with no gene match: 5. The CDR3 contains 14 residues. Whole-study findings and limits: A set of 25 to 35 CD8+ CDR3 sequences was shared between patients and controls, and these sequences appeared highly expressed in patients.

TCR beta VDJ and CDR3 profiling used genomic DNA as template. Each CDR3 protein gets one entry after TCRdb re-called the reads with MiXCR. The sample contains some 200,000 distinct CDR3 sequences, 48% of which appear only once. The V gene is TRBV7-9, the J gene TRBJ2-5, with TRBD2 matching over 13 bases. This TCR was recovered from a human donor with aplastic anemia. The sequenced sample consisted of sorted CD4+, CD8+, or CD8+CD57+ T cells (not recorded which) from PBMCs. The CDR3 nucleotides are TGTGCCAGCGGCGGACTAGCGGGAGTCGAGACCCAGTACTTC. It encodes CASGGLAGVETQYF.